One T cell receptor (beta chain) is described in this entry. Its antigen is undetermined. The table came from immunoSEQ multiplex PCR; TCRdb's copy has only in-frame clones and leaves some out. The profile shows about 27,000 clones, 83% of them singletons. This CDR3 is 15 amino acids long. Germline CDR1 LGHNT, CDR2 FRNRAP. Trimming left V 3 bases short and J 5 bases short, with 16 bases between. This entry belongs to a study of OX40 agonist ivuxolimab in advanced cancers. The study's findings and limits: Both blood CD4+ and CD8+ T cells showed clonal growth by week 6 at 0.1 to 3.0 mg/kg.

The receptor was derived from an adult with an advanced solid tumor such as melanoma, head and neck, liver or kidney cancer. The sample was CD4+ or CD8+ T cells sorted from blood, taken in a trial of the OX40 agonist ivuxolimab. The J gene is TRBJ2-5, the V gene TRBV12-5; D assignment may be TRBD1 or TRBD2 (5 bases each). Here the CDR3 DNA reads TGTGCTAGTGGTTTATCCCGGGACGTTCCCGAGACCCAGTACTTC. Its protein is CASGLSRDVPETQYF.